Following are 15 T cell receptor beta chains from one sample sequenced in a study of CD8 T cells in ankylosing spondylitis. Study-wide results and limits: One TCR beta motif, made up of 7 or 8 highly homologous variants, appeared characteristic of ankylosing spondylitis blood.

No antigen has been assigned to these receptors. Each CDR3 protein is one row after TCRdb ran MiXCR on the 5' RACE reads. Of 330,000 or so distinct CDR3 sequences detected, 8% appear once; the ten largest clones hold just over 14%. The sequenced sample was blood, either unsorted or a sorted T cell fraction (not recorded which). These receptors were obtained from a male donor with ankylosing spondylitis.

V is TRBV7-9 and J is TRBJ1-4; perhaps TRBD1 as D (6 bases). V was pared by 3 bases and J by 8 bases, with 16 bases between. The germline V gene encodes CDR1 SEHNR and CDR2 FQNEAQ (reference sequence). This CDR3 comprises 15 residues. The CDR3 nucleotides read TGTGCCAGCAGCTTCCTCGGGACAAGCAGGGAAAAACTGTTTTTT. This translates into CASSFLGTSREKLFF.

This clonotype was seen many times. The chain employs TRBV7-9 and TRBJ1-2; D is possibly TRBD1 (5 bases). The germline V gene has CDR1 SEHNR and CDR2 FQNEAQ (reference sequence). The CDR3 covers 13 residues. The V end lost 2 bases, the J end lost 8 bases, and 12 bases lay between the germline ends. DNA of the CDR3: TGTGCCAGCAGCTTAACGCAGGGCCACGGCTACACCTTC. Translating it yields CASSLTQGHGYTF.

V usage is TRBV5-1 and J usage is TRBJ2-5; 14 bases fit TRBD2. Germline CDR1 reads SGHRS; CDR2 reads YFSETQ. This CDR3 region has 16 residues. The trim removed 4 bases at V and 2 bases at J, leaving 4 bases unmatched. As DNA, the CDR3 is TGCGCCAGCAGCGCTAGGACTAGCGGGGGGCAAGAGACCCAGTACTTC. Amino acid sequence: CASSARTSGGQETQYF.

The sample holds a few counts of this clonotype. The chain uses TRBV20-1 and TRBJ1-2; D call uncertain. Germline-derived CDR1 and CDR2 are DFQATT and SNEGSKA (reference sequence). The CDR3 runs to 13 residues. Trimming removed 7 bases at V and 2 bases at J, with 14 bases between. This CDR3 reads CSGYSNRNYGYTF. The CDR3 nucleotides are TGCAGTGGTTACTCCAACAGAAACTATGGCTACACCTTC.

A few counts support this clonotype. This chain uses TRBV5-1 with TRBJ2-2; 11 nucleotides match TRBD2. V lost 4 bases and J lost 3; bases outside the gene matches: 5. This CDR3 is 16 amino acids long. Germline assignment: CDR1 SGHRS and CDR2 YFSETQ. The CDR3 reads CASSTLLAGDTGELFF. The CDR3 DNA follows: TGCGCCAGCAGCACCTTACTAGCGGGGGACACCGGGGAGCTGTTTTTT.

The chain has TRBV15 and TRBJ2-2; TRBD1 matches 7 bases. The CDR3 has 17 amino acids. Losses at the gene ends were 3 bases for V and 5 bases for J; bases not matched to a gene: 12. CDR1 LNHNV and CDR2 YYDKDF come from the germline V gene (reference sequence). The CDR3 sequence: CATSRRPSGTDTGELFF. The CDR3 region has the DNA TGTGCCACCAGCAGGCGCCCCTCCGGGACAGATACCGGGGAGCTGTTTTTT. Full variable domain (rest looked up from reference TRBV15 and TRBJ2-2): DAMVIQNPRYQVTQFGKPVTLSCSQTLNHNVMYWYQQKSSQAPKLLFHYYDKDFNNEADTPDNFQSRRPNTSFCFLDIRSPGLGDTAMYLCATSRRPSGTDTGELFFGEGSRLTVL.

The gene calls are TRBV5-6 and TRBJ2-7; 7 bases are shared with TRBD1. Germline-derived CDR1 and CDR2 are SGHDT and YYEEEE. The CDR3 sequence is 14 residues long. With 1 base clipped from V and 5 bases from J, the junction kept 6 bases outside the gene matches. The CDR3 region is CASSLFRGIDEQYF. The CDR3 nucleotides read TGTGCCAGCAGCTTGTTCAGGGGGATCGACGAGCAGTACTTC.

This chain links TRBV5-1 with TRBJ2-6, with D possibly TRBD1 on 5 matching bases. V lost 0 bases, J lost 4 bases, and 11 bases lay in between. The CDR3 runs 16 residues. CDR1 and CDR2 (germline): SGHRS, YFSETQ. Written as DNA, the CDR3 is TGCGCCAGCAGCTTGGACAGGTTAGAAGGGGCCAACGTCCTGACTTTC. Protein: CASSLDRLEGANVLTF.

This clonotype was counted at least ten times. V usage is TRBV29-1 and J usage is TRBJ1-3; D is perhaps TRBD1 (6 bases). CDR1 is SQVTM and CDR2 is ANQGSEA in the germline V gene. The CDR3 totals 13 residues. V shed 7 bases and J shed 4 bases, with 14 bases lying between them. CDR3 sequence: CSGQQGGGNTIYF. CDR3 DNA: TGCAGCGGCCAACAGGGCGGGGGAAACACCATATATTTT. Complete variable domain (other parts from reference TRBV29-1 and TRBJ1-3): SAVISQKPSRDICQRGTSLTIQCQVDSQVTMMFWYRQQPGQSLTLIATANQGSEATYESGFVIDKFPISRPNLTFSTLTVSNMSPEDSSIYLCSGQQGGGNTIYFGEGSWLTVV.

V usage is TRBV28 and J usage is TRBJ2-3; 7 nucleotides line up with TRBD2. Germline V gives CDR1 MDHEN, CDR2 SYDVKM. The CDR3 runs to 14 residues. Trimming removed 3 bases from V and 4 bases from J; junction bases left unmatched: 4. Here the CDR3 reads CASSLGGTPDTQYF. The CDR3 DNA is TGTGCCAGCAGTTTGGGAGGGACTCCAGATACGCAGTATTTT. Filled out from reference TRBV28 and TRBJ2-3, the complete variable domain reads DVKVTQSSRYLVKRTGEKVFLECVQDMDHENMFWYRQDPGLGLRLIYFSYDVKMKEKGDIPEGYSVSREKKERFSLILESASTNQTSMYLCASSLGGTPDTQYFGPGTRLTVL.

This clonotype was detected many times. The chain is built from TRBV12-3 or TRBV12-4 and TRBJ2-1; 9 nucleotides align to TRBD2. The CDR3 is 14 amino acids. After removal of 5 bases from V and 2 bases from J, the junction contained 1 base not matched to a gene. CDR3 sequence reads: CASSAGGAYNEQFF. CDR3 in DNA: TGTGCCAGCAGTGCGGGGGGGGCCTACAATGAGCAGTTCTTC.

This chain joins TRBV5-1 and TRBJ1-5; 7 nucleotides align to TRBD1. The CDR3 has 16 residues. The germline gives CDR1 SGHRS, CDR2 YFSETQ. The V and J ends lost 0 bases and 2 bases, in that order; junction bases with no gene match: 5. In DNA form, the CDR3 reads TGCGCCAGCAGCTTGGGAGGACAGGTTGGCAATCAGCCCCAGCATTTT. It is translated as CASSLGGQVGNQPQHF.

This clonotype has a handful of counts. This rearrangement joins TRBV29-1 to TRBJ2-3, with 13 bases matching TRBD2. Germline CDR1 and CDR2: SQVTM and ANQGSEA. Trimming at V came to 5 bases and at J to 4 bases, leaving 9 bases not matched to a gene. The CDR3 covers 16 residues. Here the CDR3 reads CSVPGTSGTVADTQYF. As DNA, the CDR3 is TGCAGCGTTCCTGGGACTAGCGGGACCGTGGCAGATACGCAGTATTTT.

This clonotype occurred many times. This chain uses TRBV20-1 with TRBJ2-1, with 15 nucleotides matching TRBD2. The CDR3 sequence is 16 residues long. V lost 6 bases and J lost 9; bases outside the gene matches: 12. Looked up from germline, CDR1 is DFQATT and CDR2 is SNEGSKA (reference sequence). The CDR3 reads CSATGLAGGTKGEQFF. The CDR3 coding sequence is TGCAGTGCCACGGGACTAGCGGGAGGAACAAAAGGTGAGCAGTTCTTC.

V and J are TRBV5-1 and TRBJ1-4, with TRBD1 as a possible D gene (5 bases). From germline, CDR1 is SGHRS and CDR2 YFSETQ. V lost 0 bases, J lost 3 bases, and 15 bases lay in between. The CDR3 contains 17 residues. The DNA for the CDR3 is TGCGCCAGCAGCTTGGGGGGCAGCCACTACTCTAATGAAAAACTGTTTTTT. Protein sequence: CASSLGGSHYSNEKLFF.